One sample yielded the 26 T cell receptor beta chains listed below, sequenced in a study of T cells in Graves' hyperthyroidism and ophthalmopathy (dated by TCRdb to 2018 to 2020). The method was multiplex PCR. These reads were obtained on an Illumina HiSeq 2000. TCR beta CDR3 regions were amplified from RNA transcripts. The TCR CDR3 was subjected to a first round of RT-PCR using the HTBI primer set and the Qiagen OneStep RT-PCR kit. TCRdb passed the public sequencing reads through fastp at Q25 and MiXCR, retaining productive beta sequences. Every entry covers one CDR3 protein and lists the most common genes and DNA from its rows. The sample includes hundreds of thousands of distinct CDR3 sequences, with approximately 14% observed a single time. Clones ranked in the top ten supply around 14% of the sample. The sequenced sample consisted of blood. These receptors all come from a man aged 18-30 years with Graves' ophthalmopathy.

This clonotype was found many times. The rearrangement uses TRBV20-1 and TRBJ2-1, with 7 bases fitting TRBD2. Trimming removed 6 bases from V and 8 bases from J; junction bases left unmatched: 22. This CDR3 has 17 residues. Looked up from germline, CDR1 is DFQATT and CDR2 is SNEGSKA (reference sequence). In nucleotides, the CDR3 is TGCAGTGCCCCCCGTGGGTTGGCGGGGGTTATCTGGGATGAGCAGTTCTTC. Encoded protein: CSAPRGLAGVIWDEQFF.

The chain combines TRBV29-1 with TRBJ1-2; perhaps TRBD1 as D (6 bases). There are 11 residues in the CDR3. Germline V gene sequence: CDR1 SQVTM, CDR2 ANQGSEA. Trimming cost V 4 bases and J 13 bases, with 16 bases left between them. CDR3 DNA sequence: TGCAGCGTTGTAAGCCCCGGGGGCACCACCTTC. Translating it yields CSVVSPGGTTF.

Here the CDR3 reads CASSPLGTANGYTF. The CDR3 nucleotides are TGTGCCAGTAGTCCACTCGGGACAGCTAATGGCTACACCTTC. The V call is TRBV19, the J call TRBJ1-2; 7 bases fit TRBD1. The V gene's germline CDR1 is LNHDA and CDR2 SQIVND (reference sequence). V dropped 5 bases and J dropped 6; count of bases not matched to a gene: 9. This CDR3 has 14 amino acids.

This clonotype was recorded at least ten times. This chain connects TRBV30 to TRBJ2-7; D call uncertain. This CDR3 is 14 amino acids long. V lost 3 bases, J lost 2 bases, and 14 bases lay in between. The germline CDR1 and CDR2 sequences are GTSNPN and SVGIG (reference sequence). CDR3 in amino acids: CAWSHRSGPYEQYF. CDR3 DNA: TGTGCCTGGAGCCACCGGTCGGGTCCCTACGAGCAGTACTTC.

This clonotype has at least ten counts. CDR3 sequence reads: CASSSPVEGGYTF. The DNA of the CDR3 is TGTGCCAGCAGCTCGCCGGTTGAGGGCGGCTACACCTTC. The chain couples TRBV7-9 to TRBJ1-2, with D unresolved. The ends were cut back, 4 bases at V and 8 bases at J, with 14 bases in the middle. This CDR3 spans 13 amino acids. The germline V gene has CDR1 SEHNR and CDR2 FQNEAQ (reference sequence).

This clonotype was picked up a small number of times. The chain links TRBV12-3 or TRBV12-4 to TRBJ1-2; no clear D. CDR3 length: 13 amino acids. Trimming removed 3 bases at V and 2 bases at J, with 7 bases between. CDR3 coding DNA: TGTGCCAGCAGTTTTAGGGAAAACTATGGCTACACCTTC. Translation: CASSFRENYGYTF.

In its sample, this clonotype was seen once. The chain joins TRBV6-2 or TRBV6-3 to TRBJ2-7; 8 bases line up with TRBD1. This CDR3 has 16 amino acids. V shed 0 bases, J shed 2 bases, and the junction held 6 bases outside the gene matches. Germline V gene sequence: CDR1 MNHEY, CDR2 SVGEGT. This CDR3 reads CASSYSPGQAAYEQYF. In nucleotides, the CDR3 is TGTGCCAGCAGTTACTCCCCGGGACAGGCGGCCTACGAGCAGTACTTC.

This clonotype was observed many times. The chain employs TRBV18 and TRBJ1-2; TRBD1 aligns across 9 bases. The J segment lost 5 bases and the V segment lost 2 bases, leaving 3 bases of the junction unmatched. The CDR3 has 14 residues. Germline lookup yields CDR1 KGHSH and CDR2 LQKENI. CDR3 region: CASSPGTGRYGYTF. For the CDR3, the DNA is TGTGCCAGCTCACCAGGGACAGGGAGATATGGCTACACCTTC.

This chain connects TRBV7-9 to TRBJ1-1; TRBD1 matches 8 bases. Germline CDR1 reads SEHNR; CDR2 reads FQNEAQ (reference sequence). The CDR3 runs 16 residues. V shed 5 bases, J shed 8 bases, and the junction held 16 bases outside the gene matches. The CDR3: CASSQRQGRDWVEAFF. The CDR3 DNA follows: TGTGCCAGCAGCCAGCGACAGGGGCGGGATTGGGTGGAAGCTTTCTTT.

This clonotype was recorded at least ten times. This chain joins TRBV24-1 and TRBJ2-3, with TRBD1 identical over 8 bases. Germline V gene sequence: CDR1 KGHDR, CDR2 SFDVKD. CDR3 length: 17 residues. V lost 6 bases and J lost 9; bases outside the gene matches: 19. The CDR3 DNA sequence: TGTGCCACCAGTAAAACAGGGGGGACGACAAACACCGTAACGCAGTATTTT. Translation: CATSKTGGTTNTVTQYF.

Concerning this clonotype itself: This may come from a read error, since a much larger clone is one base off. V usage is TRBV6-1 and J usage is TRBJ2-1, with 11 bases that match TRBD2. This CDR3 has 18 residues. Unmatched junction bases numbered 16, after V lost 5 bases and J lost 7 bases. Germline CDR1 and CDR2: MNHNS and SASEGT. The CDR3 DNA sequence: TGTGCCAGCAGTAAATGGGCCTTAGCGGGAGGGGAAGGTAATGAGCAGTTCTTC. Translated: CASSKWALAGGEGNEQFF.

This clonotype was picked up a small number of times. This chain's CDR3 is CASSPGTGVNTEAFF. CDR3 nucleotides: TGTGCCAGCAGCCCCGGGACAGGGGTGAACACTGAAGCTTTCTTT. V is TRBV12-3 or TRBV12-4 and J is TRBJ1-1; 10 bases map to TRBD1. CDR3 length equals 15 residues. V lost 6 bases to trimming and J lost 0 bases; unmatched junction nucleotides: 4.

The sample holds many counts of this clonotype. The gene calls are TRBV15 and TRBJ1-2, with D possibly being TRBD1 (6 bases). In germline, CDR1 is LNHNV, CDR2 YYDKDF (reference sequence). With 0 bases removed from V and 6 bases from J, the gap between germline ends came to 14 bases. This CDR3 comprises 15 residues. The CDR3 reads CATSREGGGGHGYTF. In DNA, the CDR3 is TGTGCCACCAGCAGAGAAGGCGGGGGCGGGCATGGCTACACCTTC.

The chain joins TRBV19 to TRBJ1-5; D might be TRBD1 (5 bases). Germline V gene lookup returns CDR1 LNHDA and CDR2 SQIVND (reference sequence). The CDR3 length is 15 residues. The V and J ends lost 4 bases and 6 bases respectively, with 16 bases between them. The CDR3 protein is CASSTWDGYTQPQHF. In nucleotides, the CDR3 is TGTGCCAGTAGTACTTGGGACGGGTATACTCAGCCCCAGCATTTT.

V gene TRBV10-3 combines with J gene TRBJ1-1, with D tentatively TRBD1 (6 bases). The CDR3 runs 13 residues. V was pared by 6 bases and J by 4 bases, with 12 bases between. CDR1 ENHRY and CDR2 SYGVKD come from the germline V gene. The CDR3 DNA sequence: TGTGCCATCAGGACCCAGGGGACCACTGAAGCTTTCTTT. Encoded protein: CAIRTQGTTEAFF.

This chain joins TRBV25-1 and TRBJ1-2, with D perhaps matching TRBD1 (5 bases). The CDR3 has 13 amino acids. From germline, CDR1 is MGHDK and CDR2 SYGVNS. Trimming pared 2 bases from V and 7 bases from J, leaving 11 bases between. The CDR3 here is CASSEPGRGGYTF. The DNA of the CDR3 is TGTGCCAGCAGTGAACCGGGGCGGGGTGGCTACACCTTC.

This clonotype was counted at least ten times. CDR3 nucleotide sequence: TGCGCCAGCAGCTGGACAACCGGGGAGCTGTTTTTT. Its translation is CASSWTTGELFF. The rearrangement links TRBV4-1 to TRBJ2-2, with a weak D call TRBD1 (5 bases). The germline CDR1 and CDR2 sequences are MGHRA and YSYEKL. This CDR3 is built from 12 residues. The ends were cut back, 5 bases at V and 5 bases at J, with 6 bases in the middle.

The chain uses TRBV6-1 and TRBJ1-3; no clear D. Trimming stripped 6 bases from V and 0 bases from J, with 9 bases between. This CDR3 is built from 14 residues. The V gene's germline CDR1 is MNHNS and CDR2 SASEGT. The CDR3 protein is CASSLELSGNTIYF. The CDR3 coding sequence is TGTGCCAGCAGCTTGGAACTCTCTGGAAACACCATATATTTT.

This clonotype was seen repeatedly, ten times or more. This chain uses TRBV12-3 or TRBV12-4 with TRBJ1-1; D might be TRBD1 (6 bases). The V end was cut by 4 bases, the J end by 7 bases, with 13 bases between. The CDR3 length is 13 residues. The CDR3 sequence: CASSWIQGGEAFF. In DNA, the CDR3 is TGTGCCAGCAGTTGGATACAGGGAGGTGAAGCTTTCTTT.

CDR3 sequence reads: CSAPWGGAYGYTF. Here the CDR3 DNA reads TGCAGTGCTCCCTGGGGAGGCGCTTATGGCTACACCTTC. The chain is built from TRBV20-1 and TRBJ1-2; D is uncertain. Trimming cost V 5 bases and J 5 bases, with 15 bases left between them. Looked up from germline, CDR1 is DFQATT and CDR2 is SNEGSKA (reference sequence). The CDR3 extends over 13 amino acids.

There are a few counts of this clonotype. The rearrangement links TRBV7-9 to TRBJ1-1; D possibly corresponds to TRBD1 (6 bases). CDR3 length: 12 residues. V lost 10 bases and J lost 4, with 13 bases in between. The germline V gene encodes CDR1 SEHNR and CDR2 FQNEAQ (reference sequence). The CDR3 protein is CATGGGPTEAFF. CDR3 nucleotide sequence: TGTGCCACCGGAGGGGGTCCCACTGAAGCTTTCTTT.

The V gene is TRBV15, the J gene TRBJ2-1, with D perhaps matching TRBD1 (6 bases). Germline V gene sequence: CDR1 LNHNV, CDR2 YYDKDF (reference sequence). Trimming cost V 4 bases and J 4 bases, with 8 bases left between them. The CDR3 spans 13 residues. This chain's CDR3 is CATSTDRYNEQFF. The DNA for the CDR3 is TGTGCCACCAGCACAGACAGGTACAATGAGCAGTTCTTC.

The sample holds many counts of this clonotype. The chain joins TRBV24-1 to TRBJ2-3; 8 bases fit TRBD2. The trim removed 3 bases at V and 4 bases at J, leaving 8 bases unmatched. Per germline, CDR1 KGHDR and CDR2 SFDVKD. The CDR3 length is 16 residues. The DNA of the CDR3 is TGTGCCACCAGTGATCTCCTCGGGGGGGTGGCAGATACGCAGTATTTT. Translating gives CATSDLLGGVADTQYF.

This clonotype was recorded many times. The chain uses TRBV18 and TRBJ1-4; TRBD1 agrees at 8 bases. This CDR3 has 13 residues. CDR1 KGHSH and CDR2 LQKENI come from the germline V gene. The trim removed 8 bases at V and 8 bases at J, leaving 7 bases unmatched. The CDR3 sequence: CASQTGVEEKLFF. CDR3 bases: TGTGCCAGCCAGACAGGGGTTGAGGAAAAACTGTTTTTT.

A few counts support this clonotype. The V call is TRBV10-3, the J call TRBJ1-3; D remains ambiguous. Germline V CDR1 and CDR2: ENHRY, SYGVKD. V lost 3 bases and J 3 bases, leaving 9 bases between the germline ends. The CDR3 length is 14 residues. Here the CDR3 reads CAISEVSFGNTIYF. Written as DNA, the CDR3 is TGTGCCATCAGTGAAGTATCTTTTGGAAACACCATATATTTT.

The chain links TRBV19 to TRBJ1-5; TRBD1 matches 9 bases. CDR1 and CDR2 from the germline V gene are LNHDA and SQIVND (reference sequence). V shed 7 bases, J shed 0 bases, and the junction held 7 bases outside the gene matches. The CDR3 has 16 residues. CDR3 sequence: CASTDRGGDSNQPQHF. CDR3 coding DNA: TGTGCCAGTACGGACAGGGGAGGGGATAGCAATCAGCCCCAGCATTTT.